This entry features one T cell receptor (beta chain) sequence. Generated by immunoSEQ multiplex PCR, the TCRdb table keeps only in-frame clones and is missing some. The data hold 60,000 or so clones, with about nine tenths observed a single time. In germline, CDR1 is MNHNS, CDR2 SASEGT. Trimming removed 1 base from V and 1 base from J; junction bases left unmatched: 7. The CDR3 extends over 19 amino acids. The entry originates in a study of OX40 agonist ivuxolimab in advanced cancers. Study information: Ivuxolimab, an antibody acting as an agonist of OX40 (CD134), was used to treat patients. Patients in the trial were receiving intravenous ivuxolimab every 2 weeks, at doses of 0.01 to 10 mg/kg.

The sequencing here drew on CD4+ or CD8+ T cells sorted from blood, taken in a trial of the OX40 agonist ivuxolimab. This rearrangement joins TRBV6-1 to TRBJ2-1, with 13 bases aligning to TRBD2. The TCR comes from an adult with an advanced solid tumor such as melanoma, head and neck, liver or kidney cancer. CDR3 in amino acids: CASSEEGGLAGPSYNEQFF. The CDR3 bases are TGTGCCAGCAGTGAAGAGGGGGGACTAGCGGGGCCTTCCTACAATGAGCAGTTCTTC.